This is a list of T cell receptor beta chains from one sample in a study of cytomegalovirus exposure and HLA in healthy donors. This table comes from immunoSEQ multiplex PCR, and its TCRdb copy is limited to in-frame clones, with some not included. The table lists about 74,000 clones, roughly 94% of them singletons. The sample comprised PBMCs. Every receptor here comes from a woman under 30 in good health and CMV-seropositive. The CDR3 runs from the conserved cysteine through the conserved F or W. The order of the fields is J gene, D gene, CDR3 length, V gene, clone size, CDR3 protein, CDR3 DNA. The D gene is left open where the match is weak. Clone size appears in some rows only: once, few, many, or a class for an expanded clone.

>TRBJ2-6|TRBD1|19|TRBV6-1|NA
CASSGKTGALPSGANVLTF
TGTGCCAGCAGTGGAAAGACAGGGGCTCTTCCCTCTGGGGCCAACGTCCTGACTTTC
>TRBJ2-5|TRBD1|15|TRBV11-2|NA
CASSPRDRGEETQYF
TGTGCCAGCAGCCCCCGGGACAGGGGGGAAGAGACCCAGTACTTC
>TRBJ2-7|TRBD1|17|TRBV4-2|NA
CASSQETGVTGSYEQYF
TGTGCCAGCAGCCAAGAGACAGGGGTGACGGGATCCTACGAGCAGTACTTC
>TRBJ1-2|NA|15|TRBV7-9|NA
CASSLEGGVQYGYTF
TGTGCCAGCAGCTTAGAAGGGGGAGTACAATATGGCTACACCTTC
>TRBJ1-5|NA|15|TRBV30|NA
CAWSKLDKPYQPQHF
TGTGCCTGGAGTAAATTGGACAAGCCTTATCAGCCCCAGCATTTT
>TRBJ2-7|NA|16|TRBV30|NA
CAWSVRKERAPYEQYF
TGTGCCTGGAGTGTACGGAAGGAGCGGGCCCCCTACGAGCAGTACTTC
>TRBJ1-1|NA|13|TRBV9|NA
CASSIRVNTEAFF
TGTGCCAGCAGCATCAGGGTGAACACTGAAGCTTTCTTT
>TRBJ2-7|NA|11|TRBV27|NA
CASSFGNEQYF
TGTGCCAGCAGTTTTGGCAACGAGCAGTACTTC
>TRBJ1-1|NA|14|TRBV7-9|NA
CASSGGQTNTEAFF
TGTGCCAGCAGCGGGGGACAAACGAACACTGAAGCTTTCTTT
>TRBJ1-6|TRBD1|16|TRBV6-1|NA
CASSGSVGQGDSPLHF
TGTGCCAGTAGTGGTTCCGTGGGACAGGGGGATTCACCCCTCCACTTT
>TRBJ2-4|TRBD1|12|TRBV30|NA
CAYLDRGNIQYF
TGTGCCTACCTAGACAGGGGGAACATTCAGTACTTC
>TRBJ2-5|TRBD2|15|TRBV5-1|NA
CASSSRTSGQETQYF
TGCGCCAGCAGCTCGCGGACTAGCGGGCAAGAGACCCAGTACTTC
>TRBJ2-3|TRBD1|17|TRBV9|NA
CASSPIGTGTNTDTQYF
TGTGCCAGCAGCCCGATCGGGACAGGGACCAACACAGATACGCAGTATTTT
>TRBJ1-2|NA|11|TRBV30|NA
CAWSPRQGYTF
TGTGCCTGGAGTCCTAGGCAGGGCTACACCTTC
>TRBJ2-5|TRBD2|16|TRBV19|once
CASSESSGTSRETQYF
TGTGCCAGTAGTGAATCATCCGGGACTAGTCGAGAGACCCAGTACTTC
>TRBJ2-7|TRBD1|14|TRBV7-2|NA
CASSLGQGIREQYF
TGTGCCAGCAGCTTAGGACAGGGGATTAGGGAGCAGTACTTC
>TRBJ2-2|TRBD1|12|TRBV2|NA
CASDPGTGGMFF
TGTGCCAGCGACCCCGGGACAGGGGGGATGTTTTTT
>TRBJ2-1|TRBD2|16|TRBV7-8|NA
CASSFGLAGMYNEQFF
TGTGCCAGCAGCTTCGGACTAGCGGGAATGTACAATGAGCAGTTCTTC
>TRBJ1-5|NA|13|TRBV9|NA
CASSESQGQPQHF
TGTGCCAGCAGCGAGTCCCAGGGGCAGCCCCAGCATTTT
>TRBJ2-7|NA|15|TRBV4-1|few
CASSQVVRNPLEQYF
TGCGCCAGCAGCCAAGTGGTCAGGAACCCCTTGGAGCAGTACTTC
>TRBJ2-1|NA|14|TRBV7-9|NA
CASSLGGLSNEQFF
TGTGCCAGCAGCTTGGGAGGACTCTCCAATGAGCAGTTCTTC
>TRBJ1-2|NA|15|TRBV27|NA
CASSLYRDVTYGYTF
TGTGCCAGCAGTTTATACAGGGACGTGACCTATGGCTACACCTTC
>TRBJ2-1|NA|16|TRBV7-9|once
CASSRTTDSSYNEQFF
TGTGCCAGCAGCCGTACGACAGATAGCTCCTACAATGAGCAGTTCTTC
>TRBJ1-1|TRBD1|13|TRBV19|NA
CASTSATGAEAFF
TGTGCCAGTACCTCAGCGACAGGGGCTGAAGCTTTCTTT
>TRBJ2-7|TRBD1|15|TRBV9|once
CASSAGDRPTYEQYF
TGTGCCAGCAGCGCCGGGGACAGGCCAACCTACGAGCAGTACTTC
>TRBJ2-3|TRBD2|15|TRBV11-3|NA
CASSLAGGEPDTQYF
TGTGCCAGCAGCTTAGCGGGAGGGGAGCCAGATACGCAGTATTTT
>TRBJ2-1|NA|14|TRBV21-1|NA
CASSPPEVCNEQFF
TGTGCCAGCAGCCCCCCGGAGGTGTGCAATGAGCAGTTCTTC
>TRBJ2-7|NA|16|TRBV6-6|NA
CASSYAFERQGGEQYF
TGTGCCAGCAGTTACGCTTTCGAGAGGCAGGGGGGTGAGCAGTACTTC
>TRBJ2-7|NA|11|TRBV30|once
CAWSIRGEQYF
TGTGCCTGGAGTATTCGGGGGGAGCAGTACTTC
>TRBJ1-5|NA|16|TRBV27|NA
CASSPSPRGSVGPQHF
TGTGCCAGCAGTCCCAGCCCCCGGGGGTCGGTAGGGCCCCAGCATTTT
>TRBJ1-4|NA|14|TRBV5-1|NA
CASSLQGSDEKLFF
TGCGCCAGCAGCTTGCAGGGATCGGATGAAAAACTGTTTTTT
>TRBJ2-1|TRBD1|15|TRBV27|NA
CASSFRDRIYNEQFF
TGTGCCAGCAGTTTCCGGGACAGAATTTACAATGAGCAGTTCTTC
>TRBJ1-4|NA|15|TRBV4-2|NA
CASSQISATNEKLFF
TGTGCCAGCAGTCAGATCTCTGCAACTAATGAAAAACTGTTTTTT
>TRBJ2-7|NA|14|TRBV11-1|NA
CASSLAGDSYEQYF
TGTGCCAGCAGCTTAGCAGGGGATTCCTACGAGCAGTACTTC
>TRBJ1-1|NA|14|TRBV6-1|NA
CASRTTAMNTEAFF
TGTGCCAGCAGAACGACAGCTATGAACACTGAAGCTTTCTTT
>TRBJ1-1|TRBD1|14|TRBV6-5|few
CASSPGQGLTEAFF
TGTGCCAGCAGCCCCGGACAGGGGCTGACTGAAGCTTTCTTT
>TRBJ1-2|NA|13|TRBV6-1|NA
CASTERGAGGYTF
TGTGCCAGCACCGAACGGGGGGCCGGGGGCTACACCTTC
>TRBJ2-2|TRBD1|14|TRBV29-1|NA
CSAGQGARSGELFF
TGCAGCGCCGGACAGGGGGCGCGTAGCGGGGAGCTGTTTTTT
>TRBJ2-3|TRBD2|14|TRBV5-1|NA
CASSSGGGTDTQYF
TGCGCCAGCAGCTCGGGAGGTGGCACAGATACGCAGTATTTT
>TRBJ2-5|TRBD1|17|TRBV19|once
CASSIVRTGPYQETQYF
TGTGCCAGTAGTATAGTCAGGACAGGCCCGTACCAAGAGACCCAGTACTTC
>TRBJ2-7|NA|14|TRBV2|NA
CASLQGLYPREQYF
TGTGCCAGCCTCCAGGGACTCTACCCAAGGGAGCAGTACTTC
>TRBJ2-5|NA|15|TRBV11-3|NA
CASSSRDTTEETQYF
TGTGCCAGCAGCTCTCGGGACACGACTGAAGAGACCCAGTACTTC
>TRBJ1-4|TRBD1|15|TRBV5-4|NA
CASSYRDRGDEKLFF
TGTGCCAGCAGCTACCGGGACAGGGGAGATGAAAAACTGTTTTTT
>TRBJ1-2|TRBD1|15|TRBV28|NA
CASSFATGANYGYTF
TGTGCCAGCAGTTTCGCGACAGGGGCTAACTATGGCTACACCTTC
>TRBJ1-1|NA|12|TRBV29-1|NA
CSVVRAGTEAFF
TGCAGCGTTGTCAGGGCCGGCACTGAAGCTTTCTTT